These T cell receptor beta chains were read from a single sample in a study of beta chain features in type 1 diabetes. Libraries were prepared by immunoSEQ multiplex PCR; TCRdb keeps only in-frame clonotypes and omits some of them. Here the sample spans hundreds of thousands of clones, roughly 9.6% being singletons. The sample comprised naive CD4+ T cells from blood. Receptor source: a woman between 18 and 29 years old in good health. Each CDR3 is given with its conserved first and last residue. A D gene is named only where the DNA matches it firmly. Not every row has a clone size; where given, it reads once, few, many or a size class.

TRBV7-6	TRBD1	.	TRBJ2-7	CASSGRQGSSYEQYF	TGTGCCAGCAGCGGCAGACAGGGGAGCTCCTACGAGCAGTACTTC
TRBV5-1	.	.	TRBJ2-1	CASSLRRQTLNEQFF	TGCGCCAGCAGCTTGAGGCGACAGACTCTCAATGAGCAGTTCTTC
TRBV7-9	.	few	TRBJ2-3	CASSRRAGEADTQYF	TGTGCCAGCAGCCGGCGGGCAGGGGAAGCAGATACGCAGTATTTT
TRBV6-1	TRBD1	.	TRBJ2-7	CASVGSGGPYEQYF	TGTGCCAGCGTGGGCTCAGGGGGTCCCTACGAGCAGTACTTC
TRBV6-5	TRBD2	few	TRBJ2-2	CASSYPSGSNTGELFF	TGTGCCAGCAGTTACCCTAGCGGGTCGAACACCGGGGAGCTGTTTTTT
TRBV7-3	TRBD1	.	TRBJ1-2	CASSSGTGSGYTF	TGTGCCAGCAGCTCCGGGACAGGGAGCGGCTACACCTTC
TRBV7-6	.	many	TRBJ2-5	CASSPASEETQYF	TGTGCCAGCAGCCCTGCTAGCGAAGAGACCCAGTACTTC
TRBV2	.	.	TRBJ2-1	CASSDDSLSYNEQFF	TGTGCCAGCAGTGATGACTCATTATCCTACAATGAGCAGTTCTTC
TRBV14	.	.	TRBJ2-7	CASSQDLGAGEQYF	TGTGCCAGCAGCCAAGATCTGGGGGCTGGGGAGCAGTACTTC
TRBV5-1	TRBD2	few	TRBJ2-7	CASSVGLAGTYEQYF	TGCGCCAGCAGCGTTGGACTAGCGGGGACCTACGAGCAGTACTTC
TRBV18	.	few	TRBJ2-5	CASSPRIQGLTQETQYF	TGTGCCAGCTCACCTCGGATACAGGGCTTAACCCAAGAGACCCAGTACTTC
TRBV6-6	TRBD1	.	TRBJ1-4	CASSYSRTGSELFF	TGTGCCAGCAGTTACTCCCGGACAGGGTCCGAACTGTTTTTT
TRBV6-5	TRBD2	.	TRBJ2-7	CASSYGASGGTGAQYF	TGTGCCAGCAGTTACGGAGCTAGCGGGGGGACCGGGGCTCAGTACTTC